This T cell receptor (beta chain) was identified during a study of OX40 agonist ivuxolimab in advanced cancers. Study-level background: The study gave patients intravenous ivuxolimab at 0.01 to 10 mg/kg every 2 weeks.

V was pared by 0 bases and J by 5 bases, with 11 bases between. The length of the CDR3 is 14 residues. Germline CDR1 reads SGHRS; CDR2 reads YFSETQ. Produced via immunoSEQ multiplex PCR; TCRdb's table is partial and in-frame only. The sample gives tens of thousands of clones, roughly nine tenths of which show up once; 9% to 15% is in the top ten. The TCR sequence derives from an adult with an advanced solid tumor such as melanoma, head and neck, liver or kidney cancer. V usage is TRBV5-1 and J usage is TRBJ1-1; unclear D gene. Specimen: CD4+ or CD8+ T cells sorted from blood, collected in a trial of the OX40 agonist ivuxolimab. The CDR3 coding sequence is TGCGCCAGCAGCTTGGAGGTCAGGCTAACTGAAGCTTTCTTT. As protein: CASSLEVRLTEAFF.